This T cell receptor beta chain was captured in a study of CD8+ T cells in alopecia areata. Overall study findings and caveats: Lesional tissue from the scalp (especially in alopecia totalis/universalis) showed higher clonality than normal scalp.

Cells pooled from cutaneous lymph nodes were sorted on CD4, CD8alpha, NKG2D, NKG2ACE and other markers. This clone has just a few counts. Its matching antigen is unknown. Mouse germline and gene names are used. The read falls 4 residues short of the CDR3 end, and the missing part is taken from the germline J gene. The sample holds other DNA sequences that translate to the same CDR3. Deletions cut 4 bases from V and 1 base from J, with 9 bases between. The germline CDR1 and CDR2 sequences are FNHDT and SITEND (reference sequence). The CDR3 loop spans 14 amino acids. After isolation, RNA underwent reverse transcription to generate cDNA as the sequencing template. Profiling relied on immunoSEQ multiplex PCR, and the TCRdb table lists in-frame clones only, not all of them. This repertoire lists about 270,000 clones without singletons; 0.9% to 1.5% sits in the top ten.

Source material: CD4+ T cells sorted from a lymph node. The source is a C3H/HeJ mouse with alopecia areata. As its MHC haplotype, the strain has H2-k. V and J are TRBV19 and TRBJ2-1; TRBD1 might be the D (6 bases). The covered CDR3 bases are TGTGCCAGCAGTTCGGGACAAAACTATGCT. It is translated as CASSSGQNYA. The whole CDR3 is CASSSGQNYAEQFF.